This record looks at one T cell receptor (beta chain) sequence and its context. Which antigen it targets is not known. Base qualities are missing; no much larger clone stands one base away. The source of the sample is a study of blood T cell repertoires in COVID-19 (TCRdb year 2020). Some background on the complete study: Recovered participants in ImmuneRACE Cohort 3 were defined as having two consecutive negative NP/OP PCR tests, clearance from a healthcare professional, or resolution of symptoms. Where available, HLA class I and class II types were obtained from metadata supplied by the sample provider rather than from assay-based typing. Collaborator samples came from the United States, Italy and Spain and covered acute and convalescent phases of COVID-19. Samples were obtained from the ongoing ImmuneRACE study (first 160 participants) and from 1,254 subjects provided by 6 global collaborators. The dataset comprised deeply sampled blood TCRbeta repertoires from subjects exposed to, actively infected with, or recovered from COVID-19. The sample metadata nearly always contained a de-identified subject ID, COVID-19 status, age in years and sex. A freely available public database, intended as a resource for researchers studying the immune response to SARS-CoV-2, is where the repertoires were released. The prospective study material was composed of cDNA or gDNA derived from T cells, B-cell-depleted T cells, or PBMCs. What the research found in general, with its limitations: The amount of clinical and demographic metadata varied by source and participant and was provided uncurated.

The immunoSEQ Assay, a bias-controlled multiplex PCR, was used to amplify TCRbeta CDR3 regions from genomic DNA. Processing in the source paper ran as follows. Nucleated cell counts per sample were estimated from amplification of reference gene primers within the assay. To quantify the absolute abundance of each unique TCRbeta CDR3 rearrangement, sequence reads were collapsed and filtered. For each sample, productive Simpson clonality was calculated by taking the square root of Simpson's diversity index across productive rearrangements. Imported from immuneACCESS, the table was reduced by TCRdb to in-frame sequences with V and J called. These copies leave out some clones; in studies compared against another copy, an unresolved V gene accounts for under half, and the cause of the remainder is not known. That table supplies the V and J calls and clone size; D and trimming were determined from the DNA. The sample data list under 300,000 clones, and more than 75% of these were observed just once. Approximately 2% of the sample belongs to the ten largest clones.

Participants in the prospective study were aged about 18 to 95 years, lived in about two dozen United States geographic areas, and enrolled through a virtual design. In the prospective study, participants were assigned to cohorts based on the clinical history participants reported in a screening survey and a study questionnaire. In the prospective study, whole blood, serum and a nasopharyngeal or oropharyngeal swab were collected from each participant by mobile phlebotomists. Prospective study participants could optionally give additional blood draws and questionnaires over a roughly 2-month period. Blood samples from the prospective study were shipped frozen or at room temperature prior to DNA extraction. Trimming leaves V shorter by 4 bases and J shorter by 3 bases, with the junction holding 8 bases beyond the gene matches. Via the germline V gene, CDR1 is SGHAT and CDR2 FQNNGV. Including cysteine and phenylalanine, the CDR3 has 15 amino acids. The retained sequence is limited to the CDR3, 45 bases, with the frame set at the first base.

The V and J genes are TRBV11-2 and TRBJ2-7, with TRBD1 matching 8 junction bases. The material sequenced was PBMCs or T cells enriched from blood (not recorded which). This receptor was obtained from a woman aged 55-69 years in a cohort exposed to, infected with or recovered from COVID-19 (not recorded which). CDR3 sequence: CASSSWDRNLYEQYF. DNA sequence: TGTGCCAGCAGCTCATGGGACAGGAACCTCTACGAGCAGTACTTC.